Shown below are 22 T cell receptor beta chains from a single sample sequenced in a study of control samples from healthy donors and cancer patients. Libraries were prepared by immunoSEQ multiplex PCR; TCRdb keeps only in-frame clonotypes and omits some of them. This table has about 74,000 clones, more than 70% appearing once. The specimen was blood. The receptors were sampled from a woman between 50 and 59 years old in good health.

The CDR3 DNA is TGTGCCAGCAGCACGTTCCGGGACAGCCATGAAAAACTGTTTTTT. Its translation: CASSTFRDSHEKLFF. V is TRBV7-2 and J is TRBJ1-4, with 7 nucleotides matching TRBD1. This CDR3 comprises 15 residues. Germline CDR1 reads SGHTA; CDR2 reads FQGNSA. With 5 bases clipped from V and 6 bases from J, the junction kept 9 bases outside the gene matches.

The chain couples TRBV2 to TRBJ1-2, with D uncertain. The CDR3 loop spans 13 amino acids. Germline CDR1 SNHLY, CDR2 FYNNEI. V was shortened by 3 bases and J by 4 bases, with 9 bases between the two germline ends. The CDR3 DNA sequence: TGTGCCAGCAGTGACAGCCCTGGCTATGGCTACACCTTC. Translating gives CASSDSPGYGYTF.

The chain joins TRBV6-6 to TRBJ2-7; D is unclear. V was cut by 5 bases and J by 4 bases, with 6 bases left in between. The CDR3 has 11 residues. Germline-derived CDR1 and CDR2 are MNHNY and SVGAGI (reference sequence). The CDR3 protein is CASSGKYEQYF. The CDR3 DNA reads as TGTGCCAGCAGTGGTAAATACGAGCAGTACTTC.

CDR3 DNA sequence: TGTGCCAGCAGTGAAGGGGCATCGGTGAACACTGAAGCTTTCTTT. Amino acid sequence: CASSEGASVNTEAFF. The chain links TRBV2 to TRBJ1-1; D remains ambiguous. CDR1 SNHLY and CDR2 FYNNEI come from the germline V gene. Trimming took off 1 base at V and 0 bases at J, with 9 bases between the two ends. This CDR3 has 15 amino acids.

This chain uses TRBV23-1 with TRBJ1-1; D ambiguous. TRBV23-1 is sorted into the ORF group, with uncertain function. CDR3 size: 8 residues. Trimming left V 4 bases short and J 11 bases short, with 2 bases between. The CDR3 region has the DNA TGCGCCAGCAGTCCTGCTTTCTTT. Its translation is CASSPAFF.

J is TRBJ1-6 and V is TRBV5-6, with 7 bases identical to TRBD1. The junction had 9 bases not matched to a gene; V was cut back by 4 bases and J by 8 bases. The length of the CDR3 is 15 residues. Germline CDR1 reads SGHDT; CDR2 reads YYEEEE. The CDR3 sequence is CASSPLDRNDSPLHF. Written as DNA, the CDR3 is TGTGCCAGCAGCCCCTTGGACAGGAACGATTCACCCCTCCACTTT.

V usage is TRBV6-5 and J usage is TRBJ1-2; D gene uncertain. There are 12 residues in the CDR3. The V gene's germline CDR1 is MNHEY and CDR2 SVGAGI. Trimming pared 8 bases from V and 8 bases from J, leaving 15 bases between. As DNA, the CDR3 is TGTGCCAGCTTCACTAGGGCTGAAGGCTACACCTTC. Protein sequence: CASFTRAEGYTF.

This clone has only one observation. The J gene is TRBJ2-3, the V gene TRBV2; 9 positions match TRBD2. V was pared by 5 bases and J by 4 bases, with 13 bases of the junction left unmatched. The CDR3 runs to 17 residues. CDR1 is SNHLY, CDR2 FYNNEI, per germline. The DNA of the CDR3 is TGTGCCAGCAGTTCCCTAGGGCGGGGGGGCCCCGCAGATACGCAGTATTTT. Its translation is CASSSLGRGGPADTQYF.

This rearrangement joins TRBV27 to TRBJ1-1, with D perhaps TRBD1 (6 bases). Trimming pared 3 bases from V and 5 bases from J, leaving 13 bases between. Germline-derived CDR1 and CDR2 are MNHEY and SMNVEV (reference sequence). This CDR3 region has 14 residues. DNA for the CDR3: TGTGCCAGCAGTTTTCCGGGGGCTGGGACTGAAGCTTTCTTT. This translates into CASSFPGAGTEAFF.

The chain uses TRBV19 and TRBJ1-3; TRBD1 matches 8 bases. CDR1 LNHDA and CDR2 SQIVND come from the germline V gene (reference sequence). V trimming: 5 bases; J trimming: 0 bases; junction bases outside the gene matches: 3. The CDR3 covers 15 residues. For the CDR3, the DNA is TGTGCCAGTAGTTTCACAGGGGGCTCTGGAAACACCATATATTTT. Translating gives CASSFTGGSGNTIYF.

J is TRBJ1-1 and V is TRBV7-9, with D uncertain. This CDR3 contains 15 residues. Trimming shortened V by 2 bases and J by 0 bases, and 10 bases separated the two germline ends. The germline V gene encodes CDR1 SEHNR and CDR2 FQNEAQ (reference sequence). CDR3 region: CASSLRIGLNTEAFF. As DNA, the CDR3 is TGTGCCAGCAGCTTAAGAATAGGGCTGAACACTGAAGCTTTCTTT. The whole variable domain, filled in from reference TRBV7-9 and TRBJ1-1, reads DTGVSQNPRHKITKRGQNVTFRCDPISEHNRLYWYRQTLGQGPEFLTYFQNEAQLEKSRLLSDRFSAERPKGSFSTLEIQRTEQGDSAMYLCASSLRIGLNTEAFFGQGTRLTVV.

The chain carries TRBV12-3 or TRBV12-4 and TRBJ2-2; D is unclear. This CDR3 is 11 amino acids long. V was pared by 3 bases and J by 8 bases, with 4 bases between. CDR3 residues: CASSFSGELFF. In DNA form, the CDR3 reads TGTGCCAGCAGTTTTTCGGGGGAGCTGTTTTTT.

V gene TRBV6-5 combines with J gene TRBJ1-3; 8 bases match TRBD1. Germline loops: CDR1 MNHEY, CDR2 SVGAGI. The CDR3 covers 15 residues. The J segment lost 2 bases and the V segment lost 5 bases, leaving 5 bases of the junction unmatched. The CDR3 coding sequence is TGTGCCAGCAGTAGAGGACAGGGCCCTGGAAACACCATATATTTT. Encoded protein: CASSRGQGPGNTIYF.

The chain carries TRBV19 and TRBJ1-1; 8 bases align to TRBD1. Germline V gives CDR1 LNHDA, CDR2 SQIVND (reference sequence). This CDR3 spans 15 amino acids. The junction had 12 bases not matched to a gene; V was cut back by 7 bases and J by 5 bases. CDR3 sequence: CASILQGAPRTEAFF. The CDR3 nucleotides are TGTGCCAGTATTCTCCAGGGGGCCCCGAGAACTGAAGCTTTCTTT. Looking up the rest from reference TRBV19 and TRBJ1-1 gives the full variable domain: DGGITQSPKYLFRKEGQNVTLSCEQNLNHDAMYWYRQDPGQGLRLIYYSQIVNDFQKGDIAEGYSVSREKKESFPLTVTSAQKNPTAFYLCASILQGAPRTEAFFGQGTRLTVV.

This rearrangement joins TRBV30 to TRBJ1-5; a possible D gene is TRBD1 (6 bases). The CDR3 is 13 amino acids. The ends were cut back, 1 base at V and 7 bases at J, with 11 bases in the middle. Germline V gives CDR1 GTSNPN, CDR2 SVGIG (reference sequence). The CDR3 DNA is TGTGCCTGGAGTGGAGGGGGAAGACAGCCCCAGCATTTT. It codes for CAWSGGGRQPQHF.

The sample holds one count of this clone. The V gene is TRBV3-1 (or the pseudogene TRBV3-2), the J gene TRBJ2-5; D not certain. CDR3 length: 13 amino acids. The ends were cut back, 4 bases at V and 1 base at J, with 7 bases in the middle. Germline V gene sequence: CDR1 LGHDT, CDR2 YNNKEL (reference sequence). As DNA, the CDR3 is TGTGCCAGCAGCCTGGACCTCCAAGAGACCCAGTACTTC. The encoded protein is CASSLDLQETQYF.

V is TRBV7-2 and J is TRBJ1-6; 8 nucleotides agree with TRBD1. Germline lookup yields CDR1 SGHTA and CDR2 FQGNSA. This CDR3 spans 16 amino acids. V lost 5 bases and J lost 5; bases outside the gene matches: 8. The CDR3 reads CASSPRTGRNNSPLHF. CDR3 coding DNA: TGTGCCAGCAGCCCAAGGACAGGGAGAAATAATTCACCCCTCCACTTT.

CDR3 sequence: CASGTGGNEQFF. CDR3 sequence (DNA): TGTGCCAGCGGGACAGGGGGCAATGAGCAGTTCTTC. V usage is TRBV12-3 or TRBV12-4 and J usage is TRBJ2-1, with TRBD1 identical over 11 bases. This CDR3 contains 12 residues. Trimming cost V 8 bases and J 6 bases; bases outside gene matches: 0.

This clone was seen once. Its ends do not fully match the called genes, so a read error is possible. This CDR3 is CSVGDGPNF. CDR3 sequence (DNA): TGCAGCGTAGGGGACGGACCAAACTTC. The rearrangement uses TRBV29-1 and TRBJ1-2, with D tentatively TRBD1 (5 bases). This CDR3 is built from 9 residues. CDR1 and CDR2 (germline): SQVTM, ANQGSEA.

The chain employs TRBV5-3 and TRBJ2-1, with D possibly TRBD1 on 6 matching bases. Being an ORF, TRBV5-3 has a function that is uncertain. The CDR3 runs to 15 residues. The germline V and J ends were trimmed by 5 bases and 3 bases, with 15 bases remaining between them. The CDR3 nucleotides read TGTGCCAGAAGTTTTGGACAGCTGCACTACAATGAGCAGTTCTTC. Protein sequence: CARSFGQLHYNEQFF.

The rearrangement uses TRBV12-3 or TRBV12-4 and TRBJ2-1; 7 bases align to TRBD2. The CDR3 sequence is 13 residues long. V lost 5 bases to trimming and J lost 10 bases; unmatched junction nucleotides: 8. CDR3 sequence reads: CASSAQLTSEQFF. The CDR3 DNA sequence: TGTGCCAGCAGTGCTCAATTGACTAGCGAGCAGTTCTTC.

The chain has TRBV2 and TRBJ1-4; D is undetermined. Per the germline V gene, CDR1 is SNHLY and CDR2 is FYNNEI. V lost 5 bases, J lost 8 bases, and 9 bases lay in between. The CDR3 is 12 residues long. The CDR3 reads CASSRLGEKLFF. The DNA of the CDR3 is TGTGCCAGCAGTCGGCTCGGGGAAAAACTGTTTTTT.